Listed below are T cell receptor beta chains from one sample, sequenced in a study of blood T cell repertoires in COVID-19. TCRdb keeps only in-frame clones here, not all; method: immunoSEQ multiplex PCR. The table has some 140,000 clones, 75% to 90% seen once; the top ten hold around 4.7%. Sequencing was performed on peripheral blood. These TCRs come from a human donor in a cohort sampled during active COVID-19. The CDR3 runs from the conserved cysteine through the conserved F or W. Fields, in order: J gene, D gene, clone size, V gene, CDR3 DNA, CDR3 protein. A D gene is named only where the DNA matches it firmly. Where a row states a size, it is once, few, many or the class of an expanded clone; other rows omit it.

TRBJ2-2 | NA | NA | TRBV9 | TGTGCCAGCAAAGGGGGTCACGGGGAGCTGTTTTTT | CASKGGHGELFF
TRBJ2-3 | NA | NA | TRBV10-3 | TGTGCCATCACCGAAGGCATCTACAAGAGCGCGCAGTATTTT | CAITEGIYKSAQYF
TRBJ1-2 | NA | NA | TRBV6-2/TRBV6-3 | TGTGCCAGCAGTTACTCGATGGGGGGCTATGGCTACACCTTC | CASSYSMGGYGYTF
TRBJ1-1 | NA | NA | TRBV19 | TGTGCCAGTAGTCCGGGGGTGAACACTGAAGCTTTCTTT | CASSPGVNTEAFF
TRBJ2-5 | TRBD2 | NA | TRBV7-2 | TGTGCCAGCAGCTTAGAGCGGGGGGGCGGAAAGACCCAGTACTTC | CASSLERGGGKTQYF
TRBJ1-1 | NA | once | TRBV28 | TGTGCCAGCAGTTTTGGAGACCACACTGAAGCTTTCTTT | CASSFGDHTEAFF
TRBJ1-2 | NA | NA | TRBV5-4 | TGTGCCAGCAGTCCCGCTAACACGGGCTATGGCTACACCTTC | CASSPANTGYGYTF
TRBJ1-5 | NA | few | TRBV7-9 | TGTGCCAGCAGCTTAGGGACAAATCAGCCCCAGCATTTT | CASSLGTNQPQHF
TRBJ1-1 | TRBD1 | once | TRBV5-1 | TGCGCCAGCAGCTTACAACTGGGACAGGGGGGTCTCACTGAAGCTTTCTTT | CASSLQLGQGGLTEAFF
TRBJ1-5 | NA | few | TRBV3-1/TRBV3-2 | TGTGCCAGCAGCCAGGGCAGGAATAGCAATCAGCCCCAGCATTTT | CASSQGRNSNQPQHF
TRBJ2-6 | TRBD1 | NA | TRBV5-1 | TGCGCCAGCAGCACAGGGGCTGGGGCCAACGTCCTGACTTTC | CASSTGAGANVLTF
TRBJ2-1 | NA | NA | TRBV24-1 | TGTGCCACCAGTGCGGGGGAGCCCGAGCAGTTCTTC | CATSAGEPEQFF
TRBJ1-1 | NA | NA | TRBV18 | TGTGCCAGCTCACCACCCACAGGGTTCGGGGTGAACACTGAAGCTTTCTTT | CASSPPTGFGVNTEAFF
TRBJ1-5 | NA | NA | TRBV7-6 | TGTGCCAGCAGCCTGATGGCGGTTGCAGGGGGCAATCAGCCCCAGCATTTT | CASSLMAVAGGNQPQHF
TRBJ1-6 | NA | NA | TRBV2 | TGTGCCAGCAGTGGCTCCGGGACTGGATACTCTAATTCACCCCTCCACTTT | CASSGSGTGYSNSPLHF
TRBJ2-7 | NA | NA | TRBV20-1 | TGCAGTGCTAGTGGAGCGGAGTCTCTCCTCTACGAGCAGTACTTC | CSASGAESLLYEQYF
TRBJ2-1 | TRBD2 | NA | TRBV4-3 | TGCGCCAGCAGCCCTGGGACTAGCGGGGGGACCTACAATGAGCAGTTCTTC | CASSPGTSGGTYNEQFF
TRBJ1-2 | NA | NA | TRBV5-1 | TGCGCCAGCAGCTTGGAAGCGGAGATCTATGGCTACACCTTC | CASSLEAEIYGYTF
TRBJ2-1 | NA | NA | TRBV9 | TGTGCCAGCAGCATTGCAGTTGGGGGGAATGAGCAGTTCTTC | CASSIAVGGNEQFF
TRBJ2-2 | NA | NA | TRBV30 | TGTGCCTGGAGTCAGGGGACCGGGGAGCTGTTTTTT | CAWSQGTGELFF
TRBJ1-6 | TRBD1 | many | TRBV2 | TGTGCCAGCAGCCGGGACAGGGGACCTAATTCACCCCTCCACTTT | CASSRDRGPNSPLHF
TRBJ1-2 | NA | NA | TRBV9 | TGTGCCACCGGAATGAGGGTTAAGGCTGCCCGTTATGGCTACACCTTC | CATGMRVKAARYGYTF
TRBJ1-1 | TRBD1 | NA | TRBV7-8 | TGTGCCAGCAGCTTAGACGAGACAGGGGCTTACCACACTGAAGCTTTCTTT | CASSLDETGAYHTEAFF
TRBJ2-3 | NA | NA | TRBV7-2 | TGTGCCAGCAGCTTAGGATACAGGGACCCAGATACGCAGTATTTT | CASSLGYRDPDTQYF
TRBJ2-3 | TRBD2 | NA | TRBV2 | TGTGCCAGCAGTAGGTCCCAGCGGGGAGATACGCAGTATTTT | CASSRSQRGDTQYF
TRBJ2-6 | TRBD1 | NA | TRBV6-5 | TGTGCCAGCAGTTACTCTCGGGACAGGGCCCTACAAGTCCTGACTTTC | CASSYSRDRALQVLTF
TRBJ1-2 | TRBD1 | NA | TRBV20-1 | TGCAGGGCAGGGACAGATGGCTACACCTTC | CRAGTDGYTF
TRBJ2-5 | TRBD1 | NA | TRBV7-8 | TGTGCCAGCAGCCCCTGGGGACAGGGTCAAGAGACCCAGTACTTC | CASSPWGQGQETQYF
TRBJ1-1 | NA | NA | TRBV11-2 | TGTGCCAGCAGCTTAAGACGGGGGGCCGGCACTGAAGCTTTCTTT | CASSLRRGAGTEAFF